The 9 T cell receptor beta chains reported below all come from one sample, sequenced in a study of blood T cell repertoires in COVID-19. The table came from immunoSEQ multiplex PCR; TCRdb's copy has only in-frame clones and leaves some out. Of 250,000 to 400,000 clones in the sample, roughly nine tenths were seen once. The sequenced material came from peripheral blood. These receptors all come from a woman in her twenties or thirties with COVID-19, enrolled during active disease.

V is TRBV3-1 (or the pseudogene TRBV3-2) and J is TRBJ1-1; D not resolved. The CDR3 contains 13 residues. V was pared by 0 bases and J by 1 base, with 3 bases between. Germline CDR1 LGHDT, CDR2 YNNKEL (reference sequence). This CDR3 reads CASSQDGNTEAFF. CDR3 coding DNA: TGTGCCAGCAGCCAAGACGGGAACACTGAAGCTTTCTTT.

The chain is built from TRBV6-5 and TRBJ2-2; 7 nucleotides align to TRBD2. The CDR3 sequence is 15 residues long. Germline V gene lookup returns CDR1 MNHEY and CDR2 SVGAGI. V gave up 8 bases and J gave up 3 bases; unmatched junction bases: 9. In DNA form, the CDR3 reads TGTGCCAGCCTTCGGGCTAGCGGATACACCGGGGAGCTGTTTTTT. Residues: CASLRASGYTGELFF.

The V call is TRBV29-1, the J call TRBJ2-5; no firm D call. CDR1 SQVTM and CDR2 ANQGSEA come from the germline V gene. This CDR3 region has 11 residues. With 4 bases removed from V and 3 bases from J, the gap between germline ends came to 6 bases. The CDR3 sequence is CSVVQEETQYF. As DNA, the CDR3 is TGCAGCGTTGTACAAGAAGAGACCCAGTACTTC.

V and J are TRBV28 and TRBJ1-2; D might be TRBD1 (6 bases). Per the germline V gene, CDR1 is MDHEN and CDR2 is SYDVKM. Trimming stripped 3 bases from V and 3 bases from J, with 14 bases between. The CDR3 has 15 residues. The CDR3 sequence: CASSFRGASYYGYTF. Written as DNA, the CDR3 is TGTGCCAGCAGTTTCAGGGGCGCTTCATACTATGGCTACACCTTC.

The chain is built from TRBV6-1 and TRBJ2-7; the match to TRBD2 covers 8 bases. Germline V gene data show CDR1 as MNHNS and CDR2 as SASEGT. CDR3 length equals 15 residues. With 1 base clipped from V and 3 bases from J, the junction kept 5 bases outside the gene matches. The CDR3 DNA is TGTGCCAGCAGTGAAGGGCGAAGCGGGAGCTACGAGCAGTACTTC. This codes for CASSEGRSGSYEQYF.

The DNA of the CDR3 is TGTGCCAGCAGCTTGGACCAAGCATCAATTAACTATGGCTACACCTTC. As protein: CASSLDQASINYGYTF. The chain recombines TRBV5-4 with TRBJ1-2; D gene ambiguous. In germline, CDR1 is SGHNT, CDR2 YYREEE (reference sequence). The CDR3 has 16 residues. V lost 0 bases, J lost 1 base, and 13 bases lay in between.

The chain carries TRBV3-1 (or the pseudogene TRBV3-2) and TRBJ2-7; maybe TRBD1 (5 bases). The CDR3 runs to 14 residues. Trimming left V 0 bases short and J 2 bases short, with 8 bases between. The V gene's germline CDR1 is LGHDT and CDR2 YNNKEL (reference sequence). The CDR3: CASSQDKTAYEQYF. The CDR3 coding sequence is TGTGCCAGCAGCCAAGATAAGACAGCCTACGAGCAGTACTTC.

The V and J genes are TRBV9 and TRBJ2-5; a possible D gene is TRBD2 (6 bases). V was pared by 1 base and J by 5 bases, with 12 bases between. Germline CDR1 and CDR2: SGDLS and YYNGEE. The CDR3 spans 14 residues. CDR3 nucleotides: TGTGCCAGCAGCGTAACGGGAGCAGCGGAGACCCAGTACTTC. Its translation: CASSVTGAAETQYF. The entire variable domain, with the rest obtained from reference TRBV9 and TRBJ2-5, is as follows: DSGVTQTPKHLITATGQRVTLRCSPRSGDLSVYWYQQSLDQGLQFLIQYYNGEERAKGNILERFSAQQFPDLHSELNLSSLELGDSALYFCASSVTGAAETQYFGPGTRLLVL.

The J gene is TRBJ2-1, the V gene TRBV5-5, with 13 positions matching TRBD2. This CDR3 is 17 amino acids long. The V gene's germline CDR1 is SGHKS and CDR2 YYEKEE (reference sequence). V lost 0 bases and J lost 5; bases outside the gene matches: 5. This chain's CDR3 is CASSLGGTSGTHNEQFF. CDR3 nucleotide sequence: TGTGCCAGCAGCTTGGGGGGGACTAGCGGGACCCACAATGAGCAGTTCTTC. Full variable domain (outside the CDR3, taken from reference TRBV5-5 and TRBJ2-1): DAGVTQSPTHLIKTRGQQVTLRCSPISGHKSVSWYQQVLGQGPQFIFQYYEKEERGRGNFPDRFSARQFPNYSSELNVNALLLGDSALYLCASSLGGTSGTHNEQFFGPGTRLTVL.